The 32 T cell receptor beta chains listed next were all sequenced from one sample in a study of cytomegalovirus exposure and HLA in healthy donors. Primers for the PCR totalled 60 Vbeta and 13 Jbeta. TCRdb's table, derived via immunoSEQ multiplex PCR, lists solely in-frame clones and lacks some. The table records some 190,000 clones, around 84% of them present only once. Material: PBMCs. These receptors came from a boy aged 2 to 10 in good health and CMV-seronegative.

The chain employs TRBV5-1 and TRBJ2-5; TRBD1 agrees at 7 bases. The CDR3 extends over 14 amino acids. Germline values: CDR1 SGHRS, CDR2 YFSETQ. With 4 bases clipped from V and 2 bases from J, the junction kept 5 bases outside the gene matches. As DNA, the CDR3 is TGCGCCAGCAGCCCCGGACAGGTTCAAGAGACCCAGTACTTC. Its translation: CASSPGQVQETQYF.

This chain uses TRBV27 with TRBJ2-3; D uncertain. The CDR3 is made up of 16 amino acids. Germline V CDR1 and CDR2: MNHEY, SMNVEV (reference sequence). The V and J ends lost 3 bases and 10 bases respectively, with 23 bases between them. The CDR3 protein is CASSFTVLRPIDSQYF. The CDR3 region has the DNA TGTGCCAGCAGTTTTACAGTCTTACGCCCAATTGATTCGCAGTATTTT.

This chain joins TRBV28 and TRBJ2-7, with 10 bases identical to TRBD2. Unmatched junction bases numbered 7, after V lost 6 bases and J lost 2 bases. This CDR3 region has 15 residues. The germline gives CDR1 MDHEN, CDR2 SYDVKM. CDR3 in DNA: TGTGCCAGCAGCCTCACTAGCGGGACCGCCTACGAGCAGTACTTC. Translating gives CASSLTSGTAYEQYF. The full variable domain, its missing parts supplied by reference TRBV28 and TRBJ2-7, is DVKVTQSSRYLVKRTGEKVFLECVQDMDHENMFWYRQDPGLGLRLIYFSYDVKMKEKGDIPEGYSVSREKKERFSLILESASTNQTSMYLCASSLTSGTAYEQYFGPGTRLTVT.

This clone occurred a few times. CDR3: CASSLGAGIGNQPQHF. The CDR3 DNA reads TGCGCCAGCAGCTTGGGTGCAGGGATAGGGAATCAGCCCCAGCATTTT. The chain is built from TRBV5-1 and TRBJ1-5; a weak D match, TRBD1 (5 bases). Between the trimmed V and J ends, which lost 0 bases and 4 bases, there was a span of 14 bases. The CDR3 contains 16 residues. Germline V CDR1 and CDR2: SGHRS, YFSETQ.

This clone was seen once. V gene TRBV27 combines with J gene TRBJ1-4, with TRBD1 as a possible D gene (5 bases). Germline CDR1 and CDR2: MNHEY and SMNVEV (reference sequence). The CDR3 covers 13 residues. Trimming cost V 8 bases and J 7 bases, with 14 bases left between them. The CDR3 protein is CASGSPGGEKLFF. For the CDR3, the DNA is TGTGCCAGCGGGTCGCCGGGGGGTGAAAAACTGTTTTTT.

This chain uses TRBV29-1 with TRBJ2-3, with unresolved D. Germline assignment: CDR1 SQVTM and CDR2 ANQGSEA. Trimming stripped 7 bases from V and 2 bases from J, with 13 bases between. This CDR3 spans 13 amino acids. This CDR3 reads CSARLGVTDTQYF. The CDR3 nucleotides read TGCAGCGCCCGTCTTGGAGTCACAGATACGCAGTATTTT.

The V gene is TRBV5-1, the J gene TRBJ1-2; D perhaps matches TRBD1 (5 bases). CDR3 length equals 12 residues. V was pared by 0 bases and J by 7 bases, with 7 bases between. Germline CDR1 is SGHRS and CDR2 is YFSETQ. CDR3 loop: CASSLGGTGYTF. The CDR3 region has the DNA TGCGCCAGCAGCTTGGGCGGGACTGGCTACACCTTC.

The genes are TRBV11-3 and TRBJ2-2; D remains ambiguous. Germline assignment: CDR1 SGHNT and CDR2 YENEEA. The ends were cut back, 3 bases at V and 6 bases at J, with 5 bases in the middle. The CDR3 runs 12 residues. The CDR3 DNA reads TGTGCCAGCAGCTTCTTGTCCGGGGAGCTGTTTTTT. It codes for CASSFLSGELFF. Using reference TRBV11-3 and TRBJ2-2 for the parts outside the CDR3, the full variable domain is EAGVVQSPRYKIIEKKQPVAFWCNPISGHNTLYWYLQNLGQGPELLIRYENEEAVDDSQLPKDRFSAERLKGVDSTLKIQPAELGDSAVYLCASSFLSGELFFGEGSRLTVL.

The chain uses TRBV7-9 and TRBJ1-3, with a tentative D call TRBD1 (5 bases). The CDR3 runs to 19 residues. Deletions cut 5 bases from V and 2 bases from J, with 25 bases between. Germline CDR1 and CDR2: SEHNR and FQNEAQ (reference sequence). This CDR3 reads CASSPNIWGETKTGNTIYF. DNA of the CDR3: TGTGCCAGCAGCCCAAATATATGGGGGGAGACTAAAACTGGAAACACCATATATTTT.

This chain joins TRBV29-1 and TRBJ1-1, with D possibly matching TRBD1 (6 bases). The CDR3 is made up of 12 amino acids. Germline assignment: CDR1 SQVTM and CDR2 ANQGSEA. The V end lost 4 bases, the J end lost 6 bases, and 12 bases lay between the germline ends. The CDR3 sequence is CSVARAGAEAFF. The CDR3 nucleotides read TGCAGCGTTGCTCGGGCAGGGGCTGAAGCTTTCTTT.

There are a few counts of this clone. The chain couples TRBV11-3 to TRBJ2-5, with 8 bases aligning to TRBD2. J gave up 1 base and V 1 base, and 2 bases lay outside the gene matches. The CDR3 length is 15 residues. Germline V lookup: CDR1 SGHNT, CDR2 YENEEA. CDR3 loop: CASSLGTSGQETQYF. The CDR3 nucleotides are TGTGCCAGCAGCTTAGGAACTAGCGGCCAAGAGACCCAGTACTTC.

The V gene is TRBV9, the J gene TRBJ2-1, with 7 positions matching TRBD2. The CDR3 contains 14 residues. V gave up 8 bases and J gave up 4 bases; unmatched junction bases: 9. CDR1 is SGDLS, CDR2 YYNGEE, per germline. CDR3 loop: CASSREGIYNEQFF. The CDR3 DNA sequence: TGTGCCAGTTCCAGGGAGGGGATTTACAATGAGCAGTTCTTC.

V gene TRBV27 combines with J gene TRBJ2-5; 8 bases are shared with TRBD2. The CDR3 consists of 17 residues. Germline assignment: CDR1 MNHEY and CDR2 SMNVEV (reference sequence). Unmatched junction bases numbered 13, after V lost 5 bases and J lost 2 bases. Written as DNA, the CDR3 is TGTGCCAGCAGTCCCCACCAAGCGGGGGTTACACAAGAGACCCAGTACTTC. Protein sequence: CASSPHQAGVTQETQYF.

The table lists this clone with a few counts. V is TRBV6-1 and J is TRBJ2-1, with 7 bases fitting TRBD2. The CDR3 sequence is 14 residues long. Germline V gives CDR1 MNHNS, CDR2 SASEGT. The trim removed 0 bases at V and 5 bases at J, leaving 1 base unmatched. The CDR3 loop reads CASSEAGGHNEQFF. Written as DNA, the CDR3 is TGTGCCAGCAGTGAAGCGGGAGGGCACAATGAGCAGTTCTTC.

The chain employs TRBV19 and TRBJ2-2; D perhaps matches TRBD2 (5 bases). Germline lookup yields CDR1 LNHDA and CDR2 SQIVND (reference sequence). CDR3 length: 16 residues. Trimming stripped 3 bases from V and 4 bases from J, with 15 bases between. The chain's CDR3 is CASSIRGSIGTGELFF. The CDR3 region has the DNA TGTGCCAGTAGTATCCGTGGGAGCATTGGCACCGGGGAGCTGTTTTTT. Drawing the rest from reference TRBV19 and TRBJ2-2, the complete variable domain is DGGITQSPKYLFRKEGQNVTLSCEQNLNHDAMYWYRQDPGQGLRLIYYSQIVNDFQKGDIAEGYSVSREKKESFPLTVTSAQKNPTAFYLCASSIRGSIGTGELFFGEGSRLTVL.

V usage is TRBV7-9 and J usage is TRBJ1-1, with 7 bases aligning to TRBD1. The CDR3 loop spans 17 amino acids. The V and J ends lost 1 base and 5 bases, in that order; junction bases with no gene match: 13. Per germline, CDR1 SEHNR and CDR2 FQNEAQ (reference sequence). The chain's CDR3 is CASSLEGFRGPSTEAFF. The CDR3, as DNA: TGTGCCAGCAGCTTAGAGGGTTTTAGGGGGCCGTCGACTGAAGCTTTCTTT.

This sequence joins TRBV19 and TRBJ2-4; 7 bases are a match to TRBD1. V was pared by 4 bases and J by 7 bases, with 4 bases of the junction left unmatched. The germline CDR1 and CDR2 sequences are LNHDA and SQIVND (reference sequence). This CDR3 is 13 amino acids long. CDR3 sequence (DNA): TGTGCCAGTAGTACGACAGGGATCAACATTCAGTACTTC. It yields the protein CASSTTGINIQYF.

The rearrangement links TRBV6-5 to TRBJ1-2; tentatively, D is TRBD1 (6 bases). V shed 5 bases and J shed 4 bases, with 14 bases lying between them. Germline V CDR1 and CDR2: MNHEY, SVGAGI. This CDR3 comprises 14 residues. The CDR3 nucleotides are TGTGCCAGCAGTCAACAGGGAACAACCTATGGCTACACCTTC. This codes for CASSQQGTTYGYTF.

V usage is TRBV19 and J usage is TRBJ1-4; D is undetermined. Trimming took off 7 bases at V and 2 bases at J, with 17 bases between the two ends. The CDR3 length is 16 residues. Germline CDR1 is LNHDA and CDR2 is SQIVND (reference sequence). Written as DNA, the CDR3 is TGTGCCAGTAAGCCCGGGATGCGGTCTACTAATGAAAAACTGTTTTTT. Translation gives CASKPGMRSTNEKLFF.

This chain links TRBV7-2 with TRBJ2-5; 10 nucleotides line up with TRBD2. The trim removed 5 bases at V and 5 bases at J, leaving 14 bases unmatched. The CDR3 covers 17 residues. Germline-derived CDR1 and CDR2 are SGHTA and FQGNSA. The CDR3 bases are TGTGCCAGCAGCCGAGTTGGTAGCGGGGGGTTGGGGGAGACCCAGTACTTC. It yields the protein CASSRVGSGGLGETQYF. Supplemented by reference TRBV7-2 and TRBJ2-5, the full variable domain reads GAGVSQSPSNKVTEKGKDVELRCDPISGHTALYWYRQSLGQGLEFLIYFQGNSAPDKSGLPSDRFSAERTGGSVSTLTIQRTQQEDSAVYLCASSRVGSGGLGETQYFGPGTRLLVL.

This chain links TRBV10-2 with TRBJ2-3, with 8 positions matching TRBD2. The length of the CDR3 is 17 residues. The germline V gene has CDR1 WSHSY and CDR2 SAAADI. V shed 3 bases, J shed 2 bases, and the junction held 10 bases outside the gene matches. The CDR3 sequence is CASSDFQGLAVTDTQYF. The CDR3, as DNA: TGCGCCAGCAGTGACTTCCAAGGACTAGCAGTCACAGATACGCAGTATTTT.

The chain couples TRBV7-9 to TRBJ2-7; D ambiguous. V was shortened by 2 bases and J by 6 bases, with 11 bases between the two germline ends. Germline V gene sequence: CDR1 SEHNR, CDR2 FQNEAQ (reference sequence). CDR3 length: 13 residues. The CDR3: CASSLSGETEQYV. The CDR3, as DNA: TGTGCCAGCAGCTTATCTGGAGAAACCGAGCAGTACGTC.

The chain links TRBV7-8 to TRBJ2-7; possible D gene TRBD1, 6 bases. V lost 5 bases, J lost 6 bases, and 11 bases lay in between. The CDR3 has 12 amino acids. Germline V gene lookup returns CDR1 SGHVS and CDR2 FQNEAQ. The CDR3 is CASSQDSSEQYF. The CDR3 DNA is TGTGCCAGCAGCCAGGACAGCTCCGAGCAGTACTTC.

The V gene is TRBV2, the J gene TRBJ1-5; 7 nucleotides align to TRBD1. The germline V gene has CDR1 SNHLY and CDR2 FYNNEI. V shed 6 bases, J shed 4 bases, and the junction held 9 bases outside the gene matches. The CDR3 covers 15 residues. The CDR3 sequence is CASRVGQVLNQPQHF. DNA for the CDR3: TGTGCCAGCAGAGTAGGACAGGTTCTAAATCAGCCCCAGCATTTT.

The rearrangement uses TRBV27 and TRBJ2-7, with D hard to call. The CDR3 length is 13 residues. V was cut by 5 bases and J by 0 bases, with 8 bases left in between. Germline lookup yields CDR1 MNHEY and CDR2 SMNVEV (reference sequence). The CDR3 reads CASSPTRSYEQYF. CDR3 coding DNA: TGTGCCAGCAGTCCGACTCGCTCCTACGAGCAGTACTTC.

This chain uses TRBV5-1 with TRBJ1-3, with 7 bases identical to TRBD1. The CDR3 loop spans 15 amino acids. The junction had 3 bases not matched to a gene; V was cut back by 0 bases and J by 3 bases. The germline V gene encodes CDR1 SGHRS and CDR2 YFSETQ. The CDR3 region has the DNA TGCGCCAGCAGCTTGGGACAGGGAGGTGGAAACACCATATATTTT. As protein: CASSLGQGGGNTIYF. The whole variable domain, remainder taken from reference TRBV5-1 and TRBJ1-3, is KAGVTQTPRYLIKTRGQQVTLSCSPISGHRSVSWYQQTPGQGLQFLFEYFSETQRNKGNFPGRFSGRQFSNSRSEMNVSTLELGDSALYLCASSLGQGGGNTIYFGEGSWLTVV.

This sequence joins TRBV19 and TRBJ1-3; 7 nucleotides agree with TRBD1. The germline CDR1 and CDR2 sequences are LNHDA and SQIVND (reference sequence). The junction had 2 bases not matched to a gene; V was cut back by 3 bases and J by 0 bases. The CDR3 has 15 amino acids. The CDR3 coding sequence is TGTGCCAGTAGTATCGACAGGGTCTCTGGAAACACCATATATTTT. Translating it yields CASSIDRVSGNTIYF.

The chain couples TRBV9 to TRBJ2-7; TRBD2 is a possible D gene (5 bases). Trimming shortened V by 9 bases and J by 2 bases, and 18 bases separated the two germline ends. Per germline, CDR1 SGDLS and CDR2 YYNGEE. This CDR3 spans 14 amino acids. The CDR3 sequence is CATGSVKGAYEQYV. The CDR3 bases are TGTGCCACTGGTTCGGTAAAGGGAGCCTACGAGCAGTACGTC.

The genes are TRBV6-6 and TRBJ1-1; no firm D call. The V gene's germline CDR1 is MNHNY and CDR2 SVGAGI (reference sequence). V was shortened by 0 bases and J by 1 base, with 6 bases between the two germline ends. The CDR3 has 14 amino acids. The DNA for the CDR3 is TGTGCCAGCAGTTACTCGAACGGGAACACTGAAGCTTTCTTT. Its translation: CASSYSNGNTEAFF.

V usage is TRBV27 and J usage is TRBJ1-1; TRBD1 matches at 7 bases. The trim removed 2 bases at V and 6 bases at J, leaving 6 bases unmatched. CDR1 MNHEY and CDR2 SMNVEV come from the germline V gene (reference sequence). The CDR3 covers 14 residues. CDR3 nucleotides: TGTGCCAGCAGTTTAAGGGGGCCGGTCTCTGAAGCTTTCTTT. It encodes CASSLRGPVSEAFF.

This clone was detected only once. V and J are TRBV5-1 and TRBJ2-7; TRBD2 matches at 8 bases. The germline V gene encodes CDR1 SGHRS and CDR2 YFSETQ. J gave up 3 bases and V 4 bases, and 3 bases lay outside the gene matches. The CDR3 is 13 residues long. In DNA form, the CDR3 reads TGCGCCAGCAGCCGGGGGGGCAGCTACGAGCAGTACTTC. It translates to CASSRGGSYEQYF.

This clone showed up just once. The J gene is TRBJ2-1, the V gene TRBV10-1; tentatively, D is TRBD2 (6 bases). The CDR3 has 14 amino acids. Germline-derived CDR1 and CDR2 are WNHNN and SYGVQD (reference sequence). V lost 6 bases to trimming and J lost 2 bases, with 11 bases between them. CDR3 loop: CASSPAGPYNEQFF. The CDR3 DNA reads as TGCGCCAGCAGCCCCGCGGGGCCCTACAATGAGCAGTTCTTC.